The clone carrying this TCR beta chain appeared a single time. Produced via immunoSEQ multiplex PCR; TCRdb's table is partial and in-frame only. The repertoire includes around 70,000 clones, over 80% of them detected once, and 1.5% to 2% sits in the top ten. This record belongs to a study of OX40 agonist ivuxolimab in advanced cancers. The V and J ends lost 4 bases and 3 bases respectively, with 15 bases between them. CDR1 is MRHNA and CDR2 is SNTAGT in the germline V gene. The CDR3 totals 15 residues. The TCR originated in an adult with an advanced solid tumor such as melanoma, head and neck, liver or kidney cancer. This sequence joins TRBV6-4 and TRBJ2-5; maybe TRBD1 (6 bases). The source material was CD4+ or CD8+ T cells sorted from blood, sampled in a trial of the OX40 agonist ivuxolimab. The CDR3 loop reads CASSVPFQGKETQYF. The CDR3 nucleotides are TGTGCCAGCAGTGTTCCGTTCCAGGGGAAAGAGACCCAGTACTTC.